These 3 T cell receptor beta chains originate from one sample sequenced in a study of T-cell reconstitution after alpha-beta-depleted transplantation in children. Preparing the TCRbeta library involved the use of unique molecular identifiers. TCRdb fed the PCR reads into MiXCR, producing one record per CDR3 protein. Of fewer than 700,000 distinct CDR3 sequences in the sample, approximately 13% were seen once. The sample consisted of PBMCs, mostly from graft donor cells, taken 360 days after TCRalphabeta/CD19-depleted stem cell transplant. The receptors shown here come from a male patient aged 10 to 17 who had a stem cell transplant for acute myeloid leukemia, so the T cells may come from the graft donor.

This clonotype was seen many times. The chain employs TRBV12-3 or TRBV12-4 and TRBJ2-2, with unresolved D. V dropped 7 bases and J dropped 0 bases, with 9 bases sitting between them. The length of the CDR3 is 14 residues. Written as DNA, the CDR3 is TGTGCCAGCAACGAGACACCGAACACCGGGGAGCTGTTTTTT. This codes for CASNETPNTGELFF.

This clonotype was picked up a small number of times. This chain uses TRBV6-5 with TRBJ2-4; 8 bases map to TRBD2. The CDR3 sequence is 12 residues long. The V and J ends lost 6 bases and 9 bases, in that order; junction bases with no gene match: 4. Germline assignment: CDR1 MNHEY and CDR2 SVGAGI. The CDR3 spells CASSREGGIQYF. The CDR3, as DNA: TGTGCCAGCAGCCGGGAGGGGGGCATTCAGTACTTC.

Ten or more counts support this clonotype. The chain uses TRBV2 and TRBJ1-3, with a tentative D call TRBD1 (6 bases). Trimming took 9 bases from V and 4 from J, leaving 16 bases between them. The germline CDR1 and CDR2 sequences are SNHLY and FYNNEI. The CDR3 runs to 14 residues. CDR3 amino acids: CASGTGFSGNTIYF. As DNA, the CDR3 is TGTGCCAGTGGTACAGGGTTCTCGGGAAACACCATATATTTT.